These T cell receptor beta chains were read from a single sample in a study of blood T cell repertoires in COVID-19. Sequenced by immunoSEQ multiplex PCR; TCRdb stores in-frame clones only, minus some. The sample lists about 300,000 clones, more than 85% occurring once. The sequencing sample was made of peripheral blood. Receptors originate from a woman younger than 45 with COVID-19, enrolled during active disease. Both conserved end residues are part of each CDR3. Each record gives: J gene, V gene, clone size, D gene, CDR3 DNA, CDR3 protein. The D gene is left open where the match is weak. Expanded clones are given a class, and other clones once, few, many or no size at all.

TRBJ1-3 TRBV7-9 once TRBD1 TGTGCCAGCAGCTATGCCGGGACAGGGTCTGGAAACACCATATATTTT CASSYAGTGSGNTIYF
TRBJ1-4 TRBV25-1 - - TGTGCCAGCAGTCCGACACTGACGACTAATGAAAAACTGTTTTTT CASSPTLTTNEKLFF
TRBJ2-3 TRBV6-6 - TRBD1 TGTGCCAGCAGTTACGGGTGGGACAGGCAGACAGATACGCAGTATTTT CASSYGWDRQTDTQYF
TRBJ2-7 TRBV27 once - TGTGCCAGCAACACCTACGAGCAGTACTTC CASNTYEQYF
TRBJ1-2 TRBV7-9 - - TGTGCCAGCAGCTTAGATTATTCAGGGGACACTAACTATGGCTACACCTTC CASSLDYSGDTNYGYTF
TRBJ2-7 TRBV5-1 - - TGCGCCAGCAGCTACCCAGGGCGATACGAGCAGTACTTC CASSYPGRYEQYF
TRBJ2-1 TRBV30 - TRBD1 TGTGCCTATACCAACAGGGGTTTGGGTGAGCAGTTCTTC CAYTNRGLGEQFF
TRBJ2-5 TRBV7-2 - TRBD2 TGTGCCAGCAGCTTAGGAGGACTAGCGGGGCAAGAGACCCAGTACTTC CASSLGGLAGQETQYF
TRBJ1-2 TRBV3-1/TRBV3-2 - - TGTGCCAGCAGCCAAGGTGGGGAGAGAGGGGGTCGTGGCTACACCTTC CASSQGGERGGRGYTF
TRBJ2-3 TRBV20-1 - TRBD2 TGCAGTGCTAGTCTAGCGGGATGGGAGGGGGGATATACGCAGTATTTT CSASLAGWEGGYTQYF
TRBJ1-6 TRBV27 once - TGTGCCAGCAGTTTTCCTTTCCCTTATTCACCCCTCCACTTT CASSFPFPYSPLHF
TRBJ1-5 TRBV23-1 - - TGCGCCAGCACCCAAAGGGAGGAGGGAGGGAGCAATCAGCCCCAGCATTTT CASTQREEGGSNQPQHF
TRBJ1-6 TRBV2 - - TGTGCCAACACAGAAGAGCGGGACATAAATTCACCCCTCCACTTT CANTEERDINSPLHF
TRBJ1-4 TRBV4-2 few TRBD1 TGTGCCAGCAGCCAGGCGAGGGGGACAGCTAATGAAAAACTGTTTTTT CASSQARGTANEKLFF
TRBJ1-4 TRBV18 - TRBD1 TGTGCCAGCTCACCCGGGACAGGGATCGACGAAAAACTGTTTTTT CASSPGTGIDEKLFF
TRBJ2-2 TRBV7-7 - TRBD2 TGTGCCAGCAGCCCATCCGGGACTAGCGGGAGCTGGTACACCGGGGAGCTGTTTTTT CASSPSGTSGSWYTGELFF
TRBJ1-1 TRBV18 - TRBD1 TGTGCCAGCTGCGAAGGGCAGGGGGCGGCTGAAGCTTTCTTT CASCEGQGAAEAFF
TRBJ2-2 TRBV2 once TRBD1 TGTGCCAGCAGTGTAGTGGGACAGGGGGCGACCGGGGAGCTGTTTTTT CASSVVGQGATGELFF
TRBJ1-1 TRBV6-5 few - TGTGCCACGACGACACCGGAGGTCACTGAAGCTTTCTTT CATTTPEVTEAFF
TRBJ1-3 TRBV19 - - TGTGCCAGTAGCTTCTCCGCTGGAAACACCATATATTTT CASSFSAGNTIYF
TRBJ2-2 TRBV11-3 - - TGTGCCAGCAGCTCACTAGCAACCGGGGAGCTGTTTTTT CASSSLATGELFF